This T cell receptor (beta chain) was profiled in a study of T cells in localized non-small cell lung cancer. Atypia-free lung next to the tumor was sampled at least 2 cm from its margin. Study-wide results and caveats: Appearance in adjacent lung was seen for a median approximately 59 of the top 100 tumor clones.

CDR1 is LNHNV, CDR2 YYDKDF, per germline (reference sequence). This CDR3 is built from 15 residues. Produced via immunoSEQ multiplex PCR; TCRdb's table is partial and in-frame only. The data contain hundreds of clones, 18% of them singletons. In the case of this clone: What it binds is not known. The junction departs from the called germline gene at one end, perhaps through a read error.

This material consisted of normal lung tissue next to the tumor, taken before any cancer treatment. The chain links TRBV15 to TRBJ2-7; D may be TRBD1 or TRBD2 (6 bases each). The TCR originated in a man aged 35-75 years with stage III squamous cell lung carcinoma. This chain's CDR3 is CATSGERTTGIGQYF. CDR3 in DNA: TGTGCCACCAGCGGAGAACGGACTACAGGGATAGGGCAGTACTTC.